The 23 T cell receptor beta chains given below trace back to one sample, sequenced in a study of cytomegalovirus exposure and HLA in healthy donors (dated by TCRdb to about 2017). The library was made by the immunoSEQ multiplex PCR assay. A mixture of 60 forward primers for TCR Vbeta segments and 13 reverse primers for TCR Jbeta segments was used in the multiplex PCR. The table comes from immuneACCESS by way of TCRdb, which keeps in-frame sequences with V and J called. Part of the clones is missing from these tables; in studies checked, under half for an unresolved V gene and the rest for unknown reasons. In all, the sample holds some 160,000 clones, and 65% to 85% of those were seen once. Roughly 3.5% of the sample lies in the top ten. Sequencing was carried out using PBMCs. The source is a male donor in good health and CMV-seronegative.

This chain links TRBV5-6 with TRBJ2-1; possibly TRBD2 for D (5 bases). Germline-derived CDR1 and CDR2 are SGHDT and YYEEEE. This CDR3 comprises 15 residues. V lost 2 bases and J 10 bases, leaving 19 bases between the germline ends. The CDR3 DNA sequence: TGTGCCAGCAGCTTAGGCGGCGGGCGGCAGTTGGAGCAGTTCTTC. This translates into CASSLGGGRQLEQFF.

V is TRBV23-1 and J is TRBJ2-1; TRBD1 is a possible D gene (6 bases). TRBV23-1 is an ORF, with its function uncertain. The CDR3 length is 16 residues. Trimming removed 4 bases from V and 3 bases from J, with 16 bases in between. The CDR3 nucleotides read TGCGCCAGCAGTCTCCTAACACGACAGGTCTACAATGAGCAGTTCTTC. Amino acids: CASSLLTRQVYNEQFF.

The chain recombines TRBV5-4 with TRBJ1-2, with D possibly TRBD1 on 5 matching bases. Per germline, CDR1 SGHNT and CDR2 YYREEE (reference sequence). The germline V and J ends were trimmed by 0 bases and 5 bases, with 14 bases remaining between them. The length of the CDR3 is 15 residues. CDR3: CASSLDSGGGYGYTF. The CDR3, as DNA: TGTGCCAGCAGCTTGGATTCTGGCGGGGGGTATGGCTACACCTTC. Together with reference TRBV5-4 and TRBJ1-2, the CDR3 gives the full variable domain: ETGVTQSPTHLIKTRGQQVTLRCSSQSGHNTVSWYQQALGQGPQFIFQYYREEENGRGNFPPRFSGLQFPNYSSELNVNALELDDSALYLCASSLDSGGGYGYTFGSGTRLTVV.

The chain couples TRBV6-5 to TRBJ1-2; tentative D call: TRBD1 (5 bases). V was clipped by 6 bases and J by 6 bases, with 17 bases between them. The germline CDR1 and CDR2 sequences are MNHEY and SVGAGI. The CDR3 consists of 14 residues. CDR3 sequence (DNA): TGTGCCAGCAGAACCTACGGGGGAACAGATGGCTACACCTTC. It encodes CASRTYGGTDGYTF.

This chain connects TRBV11-2 to TRBJ2-5; 12 bases map to TRBD2. The V gene end was trimmed by 1 base and the J gene end by 3 bases; junction bases not matched to a gene: 12. Germline-derived CDR1 and CDR2 are SGHAT and FQNNGV. The CDR3 loop spans 19 amino acids. In nucleotides, the CDR3 is TGTGCCAGCAGCTTAGGACTAGCGGGGGTTCCTCCCCAGAAAGAGACCCAGTACTTC. As protein: CASSLGLAGVPPQKETQYF.

V is TRBV28 and J is TRBJ1-1; maybe TRBD1 (6 bases). Germline values: CDR1 MDHEN, CDR2 SYDVKM. The ends were cut back, 8 bases at V and 4 bases at J, with 14 bases in the middle. This CDR3 contains 13 residues. CDR3 protein: CASGNRVGTEAFF. CDR3 sequence (DNA): TGTGCCAGCGGTAACAGGGTGGGCACTGAAGCTTTCTTT.

This chain connects TRBV2 to TRBJ2-7, with D possibly TRBD2 on 6 matching bases. V was clipped by 6 bases and J by 3 bases, with 9 bases between them. This CDR3 has 12 amino acids. CDR1 and CDR2 (germline): SNHLY, FYNNEI. The CDR3 reads CASRGLSYEQYF. The CDR3 DNA reads TGTGCCAGCAGGGGACTGAGCTACGAGCAGTACTTC. Full variable domain (remainder filled in from reference TRBV2 and TRBJ2-7): EPEVTQTPSHQVTQMGQEVILRCVPISNHLYFYWYRQILGQKVEFLVSFYNNEISEKSEIFDDQFSVERPDGSNFTLKIRSTKLEDSAMYFCASRGLSYEQYFGPGTRLTVT.

The V and J genes are TRBV11-2 and TRBJ1-5; TRBD1 might be the D (6 bases). V was clipped by 2 bases and J by 3 bases, with 8 bases between them. The CDR3 sequence is 14 residues long. Germline-derived CDR1 and CDR2 are SGHAT and FQNNGV. CDR3 DNA sequence: TGTGCCAGCAGCTTACAGGGGTACAATCAGCCCCAGCATTTT. The encoded protein is CASSLQGYNQPQHF. The full variable domain, in which reference TRBV11-2 and TRBJ1-5 provide the parts outside the CDR3, is EAGVAQSPRYKIIEKRQSVAFWCNPISGHATLYWYQQILGQGPKLLIQFQNNGVVDDSQLPKDRFSAERLKGVDSTLKIQPAKLEDSAVYLCASSLQGYNQPQHFGDGTRLSIL.

The chain employs TRBV7-6 and TRBJ1-6, with 8 bases lining up with TRBD1. The V segment lost 5 bases and the J segment 5 bases; nucleotides outside the gene matches: 5. Germline-derived CDR1 and CDR2 are SGHVS and FNYEAQ. The CDR3 loop spans 15 amino acids. CDR3 nucleotide sequence: TGTGCCAGCAGCCCGGACAGGGCGGATAATTCACCCCTCCACTTT. It is translated as CASSPDRADNSPLHF.

V is TRBV13 and J is TRBJ1-2; D is uncertain. Germline V gene data show CDR1 as PRHDT and CDR2 as FYEKMQ (reference sequence). Trimming took 4 bases from V and 6 from J, leaving 21 bases between them. The CDR3 length is 16 residues. CDR3 sequence: CASSSQWAIKVNGYTF. Here the CDR3 DNA reads TGTGCCAGCAGCTCCCAGTGGGCCATAAAGGTTAATGGCTACACCTTC. The full variable domain, in which reference TRBV13 and TRBJ1-2 provide the parts outside the CDR3, is AAGVIQSPRHLIKEKRETATLKCYPIPRHDTVYWYQQGPGQDPQFLISFYEKMQSDKGSIPDRFSAQQFSDYHSELNMSSLELGDSALYFCASSSQWAIKVNGYTFGSGTRLTVV.

V gene TRBV19 combines with J gene TRBJ1-1, with D perhaps matching TRBD1 (6 bases). V dropped 7 bases and J dropped 3 bases, with 15 bases sitting between them. The CDR3 loop spans 14 amino acids. Germline V gene lookup returns CDR1 LNHDA and CDR2 SQIVND (reference sequence). The DNA for the CDR3 is TGTGCCAGTAAAACAGGGAATTATGACACTGAAGCTTTCTTT. It is translated as CASKTGNYDTEAFF.

V and J are TRBV18 and TRBJ1-1, with a tentative D call TRBD1 (5 bases). The CDR3 is 13 residues long. Per the germline V gene, CDR1 is KGHSH and CDR2 is LQKENI. Trimming cost V 1 base and J 4 bases, with 7 bases left between them. The CDR3 DNA follows: TGTGCCAGCTCACCACTGGGGGGCACTGAAGCTTTCTTT. Its protein is CASSPLGGTEAFF. Drawing the rest from reference TRBV18 and TRBJ1-1, the complete variable domain is NAGVMQNPRHLVRRRGQEARLRCSPMKGHSHVYWYRQLPEEGLKFMVYLQKENIIDESGMPKERFSAEFPKEGPSILRIQQVVRGDSAAYFCASSPLGGTEAFFGQGTRLTVV.

This chain joins TRBV15 and TRBJ1-2; D not resolved. There are 15 residues in the CDR3. The germline V gene encodes CDR1 LNHNV and CDR2 YYDKDF (reference sequence). Trimming took off 0 bases at V and 4 bases at J, with 12 bases between the two ends. CDR3 sequence (DNA): TGTGCCACCAGCAGAGATGGCCGGGTAGGCTATGGCTACACCTTC. Its protein is CATSRDGRVGYGYTF.

The V gene is TRBV7-9, the J gene TRBJ1-2; possibly TRBD1 for D (5 bases). The germline CDR1 and CDR2 sequences are SEHNR and FQNEAQ (reference sequence). The V gene lost 3 bases and the J gene lost 10 bases, with 18 bases spanning the gap. This CDR3 region has 14 residues. CDR3 amino acids: CASSLEGPSSPYTF. Here the CDR3 DNA reads TGTGCCAGCAGCTTGGAGGGACCAAGTTCCCCCTACACCTTC.

The gene calls are TRBV29-1 and TRBJ2-2; 13 bases are shared with TRBD2. Germline CDR1 and CDR2: SQVTM and ANQGSEA. The CDR3 covers 16 residues. V lost 1 base and J lost 6; bases outside the gene matches: 5. The CDR3 bases are TGCAGCGTTGAAGCATTCACTAGCGGGAGGGCCGGGGAGCTGTTTTTT. As protein: CSVEAFTSGRAGELFF.

The chain has TRBV9 and TRBJ1-4, with D tentatively TRBD1 (5 bases). This CDR3 has 16 residues. V lost 1 base and J 0 bases, leaving 10 bases between the germline ends. CDR1 and CDR2 (germline): SGDLS, YYNGEE. CDR3: CASSVKGTATNEKLFF. CDR3 coding DNA: TGTGCCAGCAGCGTAAAGGGGACTGCAACTAATGAAAAACTGTTTTTT.

The rearrangement uses TRBV7-8 and TRBJ2-3, with 12 bases matching TRBD2. Trimming cost V 3 bases and J 4 bases; bases outside gene matches: 8. CDR3 length: 17 amino acids. CDR1 and CDR2 from the germline V gene are SGHVS and FQNEAQ. CDR3 DNA: TGTGCCAGCAGCTTCCATCGACTAGCGGGAGTGGCAGATACGCAGTATTTT. It yields the protein CASSFHRLAGVADTQYF.

The J gene is TRBJ2-1, the V gene TRBV7-9, with 9 nucleotides matching TRBD2. This CDR3 spans 17 amino acids. With V trimmed by 7 bases and J by 5 bases, 15 bases remained unmatched. CDR1 is SEHNR and CDR2 is FQNEAQ in the germline V gene (reference sequence). In DNA form, the CDR3 reads TGTGCCAGCAACGACGGGGCTATAGCGGGAGCCAACAATGAGCAGTTCTTC. Its protein is CASNDGAIAGANNEQFF.

The chain combines TRBV6-5 with TRBJ2-7, with D hard to call. The germline CDR1 and CDR2 sequences are MNHEY and SVGAGI. This CDR3 comprises 15 residues. V was trimmed by 0 bases and J by 3 bases, leaving 12 bases between them. This CDR3 is CASSYSPLPGYEQYF. DNA of the CDR3: TGTGCCAGCAGTTACTCCCCCCTTCCAGGCTACGAGCAGTACTTC.

The chain carries TRBV7-2 and TRBJ2-7; possible D gene TRBD1, 6 bases. CDR1 is SGHTA and CDR2 is FQGNSA in the germline V gene. With 3 bases removed from V and 5 bases from J, the gap between germline ends came to 11 bases. CDR3 length: 13 residues. The CDR3 DNA sequence: TGTGCCAGCAGCTTGCAGGGGTCCCACGAGCAGTACTTC. This sequence encodes CASSLQGSHEQYF. Full variable domain (outside the CDR3, taken from reference TRBV7-2 and TRBJ2-7): GAGVSQSPSNKVTEKGKDVELRCDPISGHTALYWYRQSLGQGLEFLIYFQGNSAPDKSGLPSDRFSAERTGGSVSTLTIQRTQQEDSAVYLCASSLQGSHEQYFGPGTRLTVT.

This chain joins TRBV6-5 and TRBJ1-2, with D uncertain. This CDR3 spans 12 amino acids. Germline CDR1 is MNHEY and CDR2 is SVGAGI. Trimming shortened V by 5 bases and J by 3 bases, and 7 bases separated the two germline ends. CDR3 protein: CASSAGHYGYTF. DNA for the CDR3: TGTGCCAGCAGTGCTGGGCACTATGGCTACACCTTC.

The rearrangement links TRBV18 to TRBJ1-2; D is uncertain. The CDR3 contains 14 residues. The germline V gene has CDR1 KGHSH and CDR2 LQKENI. The V end was cut by 3 bases, the J end by 5 bases, with 13 bases between. CDR3 loop: CASSPLAVPYGYTF. The CDR3 DNA reads TGTGCCAGCTCACCGTTGGCGGTACCATATGGCTACACCTTC.

The genes are TRBV5-4 and TRBJ2-3, with 12 bases identical to TRBD2. Germline V CDR1 and CDR2: SGHNT, YYREEE (reference sequence). The CDR3 is made up of 17 amino acids. The trim removed 5 bases at V and 0 bases at J, leaving 7 bases unmatched. In DNA form, the CDR3 reads TGTGCCAGCAGATCCACCGGACTAGCGGGAAGCACAGATACGCAGTATTTT. Encoded protein: CASRSTGLAGSTDTQYF.